This TCR beta chain was documented in a study of T cell responses to AZD1222 COVID-19 vaccine (dated by TCRdb to about 2021). About the full investigation: TCR sequencing covered about 230 trial participants: 207 given two doses of AZD1222 and 26 given two doses of MenACWY control vaccine. Enrollment into the trials was organized by age into subgroups of 18-55, 56-69 and 70-plus years, and those subgroups contained roughly 150, 30 and 60 TCR-sequenced participants, respectively. Overall study results and their limits: Because no day 14 peak-response samples were available, the repertoires could be characterized only after the peak T cell response. The whole spike protein was spanned by vaccine-associated CD4 TCRs, and dominant responses were seen in regions 160-218 and 743-854. Spike-specific TCR breadth and depth rose significantly after two AZD1222 doses compared with day 0 and with MenACWY recipients. Conclusions about previously exposed vaccinees are limited, since just five or six AZD1222 recipients were seropositive for SARS-CoV-2 at baseline. Participants were mostly white British and included more females than males, and it was suggested by the authors that clonal diversity may have been underestimated. In the small 56-69-year group, the increase in depth fell short of significance, most likely because of low power. Reportedly, close to half of the unique spike-specific TCRs recognized epitopes lying outside the regions that are mutated in the B.1.351 and B.1.1.7 variants.

Taken with the paper, the label for time point translates to: baseline before first vaccination. The sample's treatment or condition label is to be understood as: meningococcal conjugate vaccine given as trial control. Samples from vaccinated people were obtained from the UK trials COV001 and COV002, which included a single-blind randomized controlled phase 2/3 trial of AZD1222 (ChAdOx1 nCoV-19) in healthy adults. Trial participant PBMC samples were collected at day 0 and day 28 after the second dose for TCRbeta chain sequencing. V gives up 1 base and J gives up 8 bases, and the segment between their germline ends measures 16 bases. Taken from cysteine to phenylalanine, the CDR3 has 15 residues. Just CDR3 DNA is preserved here, 45 bases in frame from base 1. CDR1 and CDR2 are read off the germline V gene (reference sequence) as SGHAT and FQDESV. The CDR3 regions of human TCRbeta chains were analyzed by immunosequencing. In the source study's methods: Repertoire TCRs were matched against a reference library of SARS-CoV-2-specific TCRs generated with the MIRA antigen-specificity platform. Breadth meant the fraction of unique TCRs that were SARS-CoV-2-associated, whereas depth meant the fraction of total T cells that were SARS-CoV-2-associated. Using the MIRA data, every spike-specific TCR was mapped to the spike region that the TCR reacted to and assigned to either a CD4 or a CD8 class. Log10-transformed breadth and depth values were compared by one-way ANOVA with Sidak's multiple comparisons tests. This immuneACCESS table, as held by TCRdb, lists in-frame sequences with V and J called but not all clones. Of the missing ones, under half trace to an unresolved V gene in checked studies; the others have no known cause. V, J and clone size reflect that table, while D and trimming were determined from the DNA. The sample records 100,000 to 150,000 clones, more than 85% of which are singletons. The ten largest account for 11% of the sample.

Comment on this clone: The antigen it recognizes is unknown. Nothing much larger sits one base from this clone, and base qualities are not available.

The chain joins TRBV11-1 to TRBJ2-3; TRBD2 might be the D gene, on 5 matching bases. Sequences were derived from peripheral blood, sampled on day 0 of MenACWY control vaccination. The receptor was derived from an adult in good health. Here the CDR3 is given as CASSLGASTPATQYF. The nucleotide sequence reads TGTGCCAGCAGCTTAGGGGCTAGCACCCCAGCTACGCAGTATTTT.